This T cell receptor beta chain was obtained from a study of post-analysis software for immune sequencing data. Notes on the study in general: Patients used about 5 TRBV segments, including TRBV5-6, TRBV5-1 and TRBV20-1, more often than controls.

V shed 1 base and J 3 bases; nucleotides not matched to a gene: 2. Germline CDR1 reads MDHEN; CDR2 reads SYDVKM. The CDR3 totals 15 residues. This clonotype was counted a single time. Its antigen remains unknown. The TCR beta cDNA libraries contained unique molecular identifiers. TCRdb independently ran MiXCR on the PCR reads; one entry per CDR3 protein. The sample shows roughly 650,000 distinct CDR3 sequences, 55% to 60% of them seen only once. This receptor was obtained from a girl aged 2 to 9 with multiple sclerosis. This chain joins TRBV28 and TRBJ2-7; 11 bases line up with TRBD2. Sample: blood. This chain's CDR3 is CASSLLTSGVYEQYF. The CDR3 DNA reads TGTGCCAGCAGTTTATTGACTAGCGGGGTCTACGAGCAGTACTTC. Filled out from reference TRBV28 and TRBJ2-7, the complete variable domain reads DVKVTQSSRYLVKRTGEKVFLECVQDMDHENMFWYRQDPGLGLRLIYFSYDVKMKEKGDIPEGYSVSREKKERFSLILESASTNQTSMYLCASSLLTSGVYEQYFGPGTRLTVT.